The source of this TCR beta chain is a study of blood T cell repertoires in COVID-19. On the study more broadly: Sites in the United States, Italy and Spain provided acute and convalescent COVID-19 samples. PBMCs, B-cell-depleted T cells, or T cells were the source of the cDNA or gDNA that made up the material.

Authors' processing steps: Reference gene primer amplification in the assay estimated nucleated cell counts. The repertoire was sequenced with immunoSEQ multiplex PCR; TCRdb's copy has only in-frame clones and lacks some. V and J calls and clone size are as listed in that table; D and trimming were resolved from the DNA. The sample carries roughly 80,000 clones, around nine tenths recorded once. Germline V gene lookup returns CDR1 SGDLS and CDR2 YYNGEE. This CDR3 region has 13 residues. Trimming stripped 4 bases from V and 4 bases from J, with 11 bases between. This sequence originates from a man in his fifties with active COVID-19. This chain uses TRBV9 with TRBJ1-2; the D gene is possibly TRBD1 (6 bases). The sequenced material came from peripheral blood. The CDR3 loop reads CASSSYRAYGYTF. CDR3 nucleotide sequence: TGTGCCAGCAGCTCATACAGGGCCTATGGCTACACCTTC.